This is a list of T cell receptor beta chains from one sample in a study of spatial heterogeneity in lung cancer. A single record per CDR3 protein comes from TCRdb applying MiXCR to the 5' RACE reads. In the table there are approximately 92,000 distinct CDR3 sequences, more than 10% of which are singletons. This specimen was PBMCs, taken at surgery. These receptors came from a male donor with early-stage non-small cell lung cancer. Both conserved end residues are part of each CDR3. Each record gives: clone size, J gene, V gene, D gene, CDR3 protein, CDR3 DNA. D genes are given only for firm matches. Only some rows state a clone size, as once, few, many or a class for expanded clones.

many | TRBJ2-1 | TRBV24-1 | TRBD2 | CATSESSGNTYNEQFF | TGTGCCACCAGTGAGTCTAGCGGGAATACCTACAATGAGCAGTTCTTC
few | TRBJ1-6 | TRBV7-2 | . | CASSLDSSDSPLHF | TGTGCCAGCAGCTTAGACAGCAGTGATTCACCCCTCCACTTT
few | TRBJ1-1 | TRBV7-9 | . | CATRGSATEAFF | TGTGCCACCCGTGGGTCGGCCACTGAAGCTTTCTTT
few | TRBJ2-3 | TRBV20-1 | . | CSAREAVRSSTDTQYF | TGCAGTGCTAGAGAGGCGGTCCGATCTAGCACAGATACGCAGTATTTT
. | TRBJ2-2 | TRBV5-4 | TRBD2 | CASSAGLAATGELFF | TGTGCCAGCAGCGCTGGACTAGCGGCCACCGGGGAGCTGTTTTTT
few | TRBJ1-2 | TRBV28 | . | CASSSGSNYGYTF | TGTGCCAGCAGTTCCGGGAGTAACTATGGCTACACCTTC
. | TRBJ2-5 | TRBV25-1 | TRBD1 | CASSPPSGTGVETQYF | TGTGCCAGCAGTCCCCCCTCCGGGACAGGGGTAGAGACCCAGTACTTC
few | TRBJ2-4 | TRBV5-1 | . | CASSLDEGRAKNIQYF | TGCGCCAGCAGCTTGGATGAGGGGAGGGCCAAAAACATTCAGTACTTC
few | TRBJ1-6 | TRBV12-3/TRBV12-4 | . | CASSLGPGTNSPLHF | TGTGCCAGCAGTTTAGGTCCAGGGACCAATTCACCCCTCCACTTT
many | TRBJ2-1 | TRBV7-9 | . | CASSLSEGLDEQFF | TGTGCCAGCAGCTTAAGCGAAGGGTTGGATGAGCAGTTCTTC
many | TRBJ2-2 | TRBV27 | . | CASSLYPQVPNTGELFF | TGTGCCAGCAGTTTATACCCACAGGTCCCGAACACCGGGGAGCTGTTTTTT
many | TRBJ1-4 | TRBV29-1 | . | CSGSRQGEKLFF | TGCAGCGGTTCGAGGCAGGGGGAAAAACTGTTTTTT
many | TRBJ2-5 | TRBV10-3 | TRBD2 | CAISEIAGGEETQYF | TGTGCCATCAGTGAAATAGCGGGGGGCGAAGAGACCCAGTACTTC
many | TRBJ2-7 | TRBV20-1 | TRBD1 | CSARSGTGPHEQYF | TGCAGTGCTAGATCGGGGACAGGGCCCCACGAGCAGTACTTC
. | TRBJ2-7 | TRBV27 | . | CASRQDKVSYEQYF | TGTGCCAGCAGACAGGACAAGGTATCGTACGAGCAGTACTTC
many | TRBJ1-5 | TRBV7-2 | . | CASSPFKLLTERNQPQHF | TGTGCCAGCAGCCCTTTCAAACTTCTGACAGAGAGAAATCAGCCCCAGCATTTT
few | TRBJ2-2 | TRBV12-3/TRBV12-4 | TRBD2 | CASSLGPGGGRTGELFF | TGTGCCAGCAGCCTGGGGCCTGGCGGGGGGCGGACCGGGGAGCTGTTTTTT
few | TRBJ2-7 | TRBV29-1 | TRBD1 | CSVEDRHRGAIEQYF | TGCAGCGTTGAAGACCGTCACAGGGGTGCAATCGAGCAGTACTTC
. | TRBJ1-1 | TRBV3-1 | . | CASSAEGPPEAFF | TGTGCCAGCAGCGCCGAGGGGCCCCCTGAAGCTTTCTTT
few | TRBJ2-1 | TRBV28 | TRBD2 | CASIPHRKSHLHVSGRRNEQFF | TGTGCCAGCATCCCCCATAGGAAAAGCCACCTCCATGTTAGCGGGAGGAGGAATGAGCAGTTCTTC
. | TRBJ1-4 | TRBV20-1 | TRBD1 | CSAKTGTAPSRELFF | TGCAGTGCTAAGACCGGGACAGCCCCTTCGCGGGAACTGTTTTTT
. | TRBJ2-2 | TRBV5-5 | . | CASSSWTTGELFF | TGTGCCAGCAGCTCGTGGACCACCGGGGAGCTGTTTTTT
few | TRBJ2-1 | TRBV7-9 | TRBD2 | CASLTPGLAGGGQFF | TGTGCCAGCTTGACACCGGGACTAGCGGGAGGTGGGCAGTTCTTC
. | TRBJ1-5 | TRBV6-2/TRBV6-3 | TRBD1 | CASSPFRTGASPWPQHF | TGTGCCAGCAGTCCTTTCCGGACAGGGGCCTCTCCGTGGCCCCAGCATTTT
many | TRBJ1-6 | TRBV10-3 | . | CAISEIGHNSPLHF | TGTGCCATCAGTGAGATAGGGCACAATTCACCCCTCCACTTT
. | TRBJ1-4 | TRBV20-1 | . | CSARAGRGGEKLFF | TGCAGTGCTAGAGCTGGCAGGGGAGGTGAAAAACTGTTTTTT
few | TRBJ2-7 | TRBV19 | . | CASNQGLEAYEQYF | TGTGCCAGTAATCAGGGCCTGGAGGCCTACGAGCAGTACTTC
. | TRBJ2-5 | TRBV6-2/TRBV6-3 | TRBD2 | CASSSLPRASGLQETQYF | TGTGCCAGCAGTTCCTTACCGCGAGCTAGCGGGTTACAAGAGACCCAGTACTTC
few | TRBJ2-1 | TRBV20-1 | . | CSGLRDGRGEQFF | TGCAGTGGTCTCCGGGACGGCCGCGGTGAGCAGTTCTTC
many | TRBJ2-7 | TRBV12-3/TRBV12-4 | . | CASSLAGAGYEQYF | TGTGCCAGCAGTTTAGCGGGTGCGGGCTACGAGCAGTACTTC
. | TRBJ1-2 | TRBV12-5 | . | CASALGEVGYGYTF | TGTGCTAGTGCCTTGGGGGAGGTTGGTTATGGCTACACCTTC
. | TRBJ2-2 | TRBV7-2 | . | CASSFWGAPTNTGELFF | TGTGCCAGCAGCTTTTGGGGGGCTCCGACGAACACCGGGGAGCTGTTTTTT
many | TRBJ2-7 | TRBV5-8 | . | CASSLGRTYEQYF | TGTGCCAGCAGCTTGGGAAGAACCTACGAGCAGTACTTC
many | TRBJ1-5 | TRBV2 | . | CASSEARTNNQPQHF | TGTGCCAGCAGTGAAGCTCGGACAAACAATCAGCCCCAGCATTTT
many | TRBJ1-5 | TRBV6-2/TRBV6-3 | . | CASSPNSNQPQHF | TGTGCCAGCAGTCCCAATAGCAATCAGCCCCAGCATTTT
many | TRBJ2-7 | TRBV7-2 | TRBD2 | CASSRGTSGRRLPYEQYF | TGTGCCAGCAGCCGCGGGACTAGCGGGAGGAGATTACCCTACGAGCAGTACTTC
. | TRBJ1-3 | TRBV27 | . | CASSRSFDSGNTIYF | TGTGCCAGCAGCAGGAGTTTCGACTCTGGAAACACCATATATTTT
. | TRBJ1-6 | TRBV12-3/TRBV12-4 | . | CASSFREVEPLHF | TGTGCCAGCAGTTTCAGAGAGGTCGAACCCCTCCACTTT
many | TRBJ1-5 | TRBV6-2/TRBV6-3 | . | CASKMGPAYHQPQHF | TGTGCCAGCAAGATGGGCCCAGCGTACCATCAGCCCCAGCATTTT
few | TRBJ2-1 | TRBV19 | . | CASNQGGSYNEQFF | TGTGCCAGTAATCAGGGGGGCTCCTACAATGAGCAGTTCTTC
. | TRBJ2-5 | TRBV6-5 | . | CASSKTPKWKETQYF | TGTGCCAGCTCAAAGACCCCAAAGTGGAAGGAGACCCAGTACTTC
many | TRBJ2-7 | TRBV6-6 | . | CASGALLGGPLEQYF | TGTGCCAGCGGAGCTTTACTAGGGGGGCCGTTGGAGCAGTACTTC
few | TRBJ2-7 | TRBV4-2 | . | CASSRLTDPLYEQYF | TGTGCCAGCAGCCGACTGACGGACCCCCTCTACGAGCAGTACTTC
. | TRBJ2-3 | TRBV23-1 | . | CASSQGGEEADTQYF | TGCGCCAGCAGTCAGGGGGGCGAAGAGGCAGATACGCAGTATTTT
. | TRBJ2-3 | TRBV5-4 | . | CASSPPMGADTQYF | TGTGCCAGCAGCCCCCCAATGGGCGCAGATACGCAGTATTTT
few | TRBJ2-1 | TRBV20-1 | TRBD2 | CSATGLAGGFEQFF | TGCAGTGCTACGGGACTAGCGGGAGGGTTTGAGCAGTTCTTC
. | TRBJ2-5 | TRBV27 | TRBD2 | CASSSRRTSGDRETQYF | TGTGCCAGCAGTTCCCGCCGGACTAGCGGGGACAGAGAGACCCAGTACTTC
few | TRBJ2-3 | TRBV9 | . | CASSVDGDTQYF | TGTGCCAGCAGCGTAGACGGCGATACGCAGTATTTT
many | TRBJ1-1 | TRBV29-1 | . | CSVYNRAKEAFF | TGCAGCGTCTATAACAGGGCCAAAGAAGCTTTCTTT
few | TRBJ2-7 | TRBV7-2 | TRBD2 | CASSTSGSSYEQYF | TGTGCCAGCAGCACTAGCGGGAGTTCCTACGAGCAGTACTTC
. | TRBJ2-1 | TRBV7-8 | TRBD2 | CASSSIRGRAFNEQFF | TGTGCCAGCAGCTCTATACGAGGGAGGGCCTTTAATGAGCAGTTCTTC
. | TRBJ2-5 | TRBV24-1 | TRBD1 | CATSDLRQGQQETQYF | TGTGCCACCAGTGATTTGAGACAGGGTCAGCAAGAGACCCAGTACTTC
. | TRBJ2-7 | TRBV20-1 | . | CSARGSRVANEQYF | TGCAGTGCTAGGGGATCTAGGGTAGCAAACGAGCAGTACTTC
many | TRBJ1-6 | TRBV4-1 | . | CASSQGGGRANSPLHF | TGCGCCAGCAGCCAAGGGGGGGGCAGGGCTAATTCACCCCTCCACTTT
. | TRBJ1-1 | TRBV11-2 | TRBD1 | CASSFGTDTEAFF | TGTGCCAGCAGCTTCGGGACAGACACTGAAGCTTTCTTT